This T cell receptor beta chain was captured by sequencing in a study of T cells in Graves' hyperthyroidism and ophthalmopathy. Overall study results and limits: The model identified upcoming ophthalmopathy a median approximately 6.4 months ahead of onset.

The CDR3 covers 12 residues. Germline V gene lookup returns CDR1 MDHEN and CDR2 SYDVKM. V was clipped by 7 bases and J by 8 bases, with 12 bases between them. Uncontrolled infections, other autoimmune diseases, pregnancy or lactation led to exclusion of patients. RNA transcripts were the template for amplifying TCR beta CDR3 regions. Carried out on the TCR CDR3, a first-round RT-PCR used the HTBI primer set. TCRdb passed the multiplex PCR reads through MiXCR, listing each CDR3 protein once. The sample has under 350,000 distinct CDR3 sequences; 17% are singletons. This clonotype occurred many times. Its target is unknown.

V gene TRBV28 combines with J gene TRBJ1-3; D unclear. Sequencing was performed on blood. The clonotype originates from a woman aged 55-69 years with Graves' ophthalmopathy. The CDR3 loop reads CASTWTADTIYF. The DNA of the CDR3 is TGTGCCAGCACCTGGACGGCGGACACCATATATTTT.